These 25 T cell receptor beta chains originate from one sample sequenced in a study of cytomegalovirus exposure and HLA in healthy donors. The method was immunoSEQ multiplex PCR; TCRdb's version includes in-frame clones alone and lacks a portion of them. The repertoire has 150,000 or so clones, 86% of them found once; the top ten carry under 3.5%. The sequenced sample consisted of PBMCs. The origin of the receptors is a man aged 18 to 29 in good health and CMV-seropositive.

The CDR3 protein is CASRNQGSGELFF. In nucleotides, the CDR3 is TGTGCCAGCAGGAACCAGGGTTCCGGGGAGCTGTTTTTT. The rearrangement links TRBV7-8 to TRBJ2-2; tentative D call: TRBD1 (5 bases). This CDR3 contains 13 residues. Germline V gives CDR1 SGHVS, CDR2 FQNEAQ. The V end was cut by 6 bases, the J end by 6 bases, with 11 bases between.

The chain recombines TRBV27 with TRBJ2-3; D gene uncertain. This CDR3 comprises 14 residues. Trimming took off 5 bases at V and 6 bases at J, with 15 bases between the two ends. Germline CDR1 MNHEY, CDR2 SMNVEV (reference sequence). CDR3 coding DNA: TGTGCCAGCAGTCCCCAGGTGGGTCAGGATACGCAGTATTTT. Encoded protein: CASSPQVGQDTQYF.

The CDR3 loop is CSVEEMDRIYGYTF. CDR3 nucleotide sequence: TGCAGCGTTGAAGAAATGGACAGAATTTATGGCTACACCTTC. The gene calls are TRBV29-1 and TRBJ1-2; D possibly corresponds to TRBD1 (6 bases). The V and J ends lost 0 bases and 5 bases respectively, with 13 bases between them. Germline V gives CDR1 SQVTM, CDR2 ANQGSEA. CDR3 size: 14 residues.

This clone was found a few times. This chain joins TRBV12-5 and TRBJ2-7, with D uncertain. The CDR3 sequence is 12 residues long. Germline V lookup: CDR1 LGHNT, CDR2 FRNRAP. The ends were cut back, 0 bases at V and 7 bases at J, with 7 bases in the middle. The CDR3 loop is CASGLVGEEQYF. DNA for the CDR3: TGTGCTAGTGGTTTGGTAGGAGAGGAGCAGTACTTC.

V is TRBV30 and J is TRBJ1-1; the match to TRBD1 covers 8 bases. V shed 2 bases, J shed 8 bases, and the junction held 16 bases outside the gene matches. Germline V gene data show CDR1 as GTSNPN and CDR2 as SVGIG (reference sequence). CDR3 length: 16 residues. CDR3 in DNA: TGTGCCTGGAGTTTGTACAGGGGGGAATCAGGGGTAGAAGCTTTCTTT. It translates to CAWSLYRGESGVEAFF.

Only one count was recorded for this clone. The chain combines TRBV9 with TRBJ2-5, with 12 bases matching TRBD2. The junction had 6 bases not matched to a gene; V was cut back by 1 base and J by 5 bases. The length of the CDR3 is 16 residues. Germline CDR1 reads SGDLS; CDR2 reads YYNGEE. The CDR3 DNA is TGTGCCAGCAGCGTATCTAGCGGGGGGGCTCAGGAGACCCAGTACTTC. This translates into CASSVSSGGAQETQYF.

The chain has TRBV4-3 and TRBJ2-7; TRBD2 matches 14 bases. This CDR3 spans 17 amino acids. The germline gives CDR1 LGHNA, CDR2 YSLEER. Trimming removed 4 bases from V and 0 bases from J; junction bases left unmatched: 5. The CDR3 is CASSLGLAGGISYEQYF. The CDR3 coding sequence is TGCGCCAGCAGCCTCGGACTAGCGGGGGGCATCTCCTACGAGCAGTACTTC.

This chain uses TRBV2 with TRBJ1-4, with 8 bases fitting TRBD1. In germline, CDR1 is SNHLY, CDR2 FYNNEI. This CDR3 comprises 15 residues. V was pared by 4 bases and J by 8 bases, with 9 bases of the junction left unmatched. The CDR3 DNA reads as TGTGCCAGCAGTGGGCTTACAGGGGGTGGGGAAAAACTGTTTTTT. Encoded protein: CASSGLTGGGEKLFF.

The V call is TRBV5-6, the J call TRBJ2-7; maybe TRBD1 (6 bases). Looked up from germline, CDR1 is SGHDT and CDR2 is YYEEEE. The CDR3 spans 16 residues. V was trimmed by 0 bases and J by 2 bases, leaving 15 bases between them. Written as DNA, the CDR3 is TGTGCCAGCAGCTTGGAGATAGGGGGAGTAACCTACGAGCAGTACTTC. It encodes CASSLEIGGVTYEQYF.

This chain joins TRBV4-3 and TRBJ2-3; D may be TRBD1 (6 bases). The germline gives CDR1 LGHNA, CDR2 YSLEER. Trimming took off 1 base at V and 2 bases at J, with 10 bases between the two ends. This CDR3 contains 15 residues. The CDR3, as DNA: TGCGCCAGCAGCCAAGCAGGGGCGATCACAGATACGCAGTATTTT. Translated, it gives CASSQAGAITDTQYF.

V gene TRBV6-1 combines with J gene TRBJ1-4; no clear D. V was cut by 5 bases and J by 7 bases, with 17 bases left in between. This CDR3 comprises 15 residues. The V gene's germline CDR1 is MNHNS and CDR2 SASEGT. The CDR3 loop reads CASSKITEEGEKLFF. In nucleotides, the CDR3 is TGTGCCAGCAGTAAAATCACAGAAGAGGGTGAAAAACTGTTTTTT.

In this sample, this clone turned up a few times. This sequence joins TRBV9 and TRBJ1-1; no reliable D call. CDR1 is SGDLS and CDR2 is YYNGEE in the germline V gene. CDR3 length: 11 amino acids. Trimming took 4 bases from V and 5 from J, leaving 6 bases between them. Here the CDR3 DNA reads TGTGCCAGCAGCCCGGGGACTGAAGCTTTCTTT. Protein sequence: CASSPGTEAFF.

The V gene is TRBV7-9, the J gene TRBJ1-2, with 11 bases lining up with TRBD1. Per germline, CDR1 SEHNR and CDR2 FQNEAQ (reference sequence). The V gene end was trimmed by 5 bases and the J gene end by 3 bases; junction bases not matched to a gene: 8. The CDR3 is 16 amino acids. DNA for the CDR3: TGTGCCAGCAGCACCCCCGAGGGACAGGGGGACTATGGCTACACCTTC. The encoded protein is CASSTPEGQGDYGYTF.

V is TRBV6-5 and J is TRBJ1-5, with TRBD1 matching 7 bases. Trimming took 5 bases from V and 4 from J; bases not matched to a gene: 8. CDR1 and CDR2 (germline): MNHEY, SVGAGI. The CDR3 totals 15 residues. CDR3 coding DNA: TGTGCCAGCAGTCGAAACAGGGGTCTAAATCAGCCCCAGCATTTT. It is translated as CASSRNRGLNQPQHF.

This clone has just a few counts. V and J are TRBV7-9 and TRBJ2-1, with D unresolved. The V end lost 4 bases, the J end lost 6 bases, and 10 bases lay between the germline ends. The CDR3 length is 13 residues. Germline assignment: CDR1 SEHNR and CDR2 FQNEAQ (reference sequence). CDR3 residues: CASSSVYGNEQFF. The CDR3 DNA reads as TGTGCCAGCAGCTCCGTCTATGGCAATGAGCAGTTCTTC.

Points on this clone: Other nucleotide sequences from this sample produce the same CDR3. V and J are TRBV5-4 and TRBJ2-5; 9 nucleotides line up with TRBD1. The CDR3 runs to 14 residues. V was pared by 4 bases and J by 5 bases, with 6 bases of the junction left unmatched. Germline-derived CDR1 and CDR2 are SGHNT and YYREEE (reference sequence). The DNA of the CDR3 is TGTGCCAGCAGCCTACAGGGGGCCCAGGAGACCCAGTACTTC. It encodes CASSLQGAQETQYF.

The rearrangement links TRBV5-1 to TRBJ2-7, with 9 nucleotides matching TRBD2. CDR1 and CDR2 from the germline V gene are SGHRS and YFSETQ. There are 14 residues in the CDR3. Trimming took 7 bases from V and 2 from J; bases not matched to a gene: 7. CDR3 amino acids: CASRSGRSAYEQYF. The CDR3 bases are TGCGCCAGCCGAAGCGGGAGGTCGGCCTACGAGCAGTACTTC.

The chain couples TRBV30 to TRBJ2-5; D not certain. Germline values: CDR1 GTSNPN, CDR2 SVGIG (reference sequence). The CDR3 sequence is 15 residues long. V lost 2 bases to trimming and J lost 1 base, with 14 bases between them. This CDR3 reads CAWSILDTPQETQYF. CDR3 in DNA: TGTGCCTGGAGTATCCTCGACACGCCCCAAGAGACCCAGTACTTC.

The chain joins TRBV7-6 to TRBJ2-3; perhaps TRBD1 as D (5 bases). This CDR3 spans 13 amino acids. The germline V and J ends were trimmed by 5 bases and 3 bases, with 9 bases remaining between them. The germline V gene has CDR1 SGHVS and CDR2 FNYEAQ. DNA of the CDR3: TGTGCCAGCAGCCACAGGATGACAGATACGCAGTATTTT. Protein sequence: CASSHRMTDTQYF. The full variable domain, completed using reference TRBV7-6 and TRBJ2-3, is GAGVSQSPRYKVTKRGQDVALRCDPISGHVSLYWYRQALGQGPEFLTYFNYEAQQDKSGLPNDRFSAERPEGSISTLTIQRTEQRDSAMYRCASSHRMTDTQYFGPGTRLTVL.

The chain joins TRBV29-1 to TRBJ2-3, with D perhaps TRBD1 (6 bases). The germline CDR1 and CDR2 sequences are SQVTM and ANQGSEA. The CDR3 consists of 15 residues. Trimming left V 6 bases short and J 4 bases short, with 20 bases between. DNA for the CDR3: TGCAGCGTAGTACCGGGACAAACTAATCCAGATACGCAGTATTTT. It encodes CSVVPGQTNPDTQYF.

Remarks on this clone: One end of the junction varies from germline; a read error may be responsible. The gene calls are TRBV7-7 and TRBJ1-1; D gene ambiguous. The length of the CDR3 is 13 residues. Germline-derived CDR1 and CDR2 are SSHAT and FNYEAQ (reference sequence). CDR3 loop: CASSPGANTEAFF. The CDR3 DNA follows: TGTGCTAGCAGCCCCGGAGCGAACACTGAAGCTTTCTTT.

In this sample, this clone turned up once. The genes are TRBV19 and TRBJ2-6; 7 bases agree with TRBD1. V trimming: 5 bases; J trimming: 4 bases; junction bases outside the gene matches: 11. The germline V gene encodes CDR1 LNHDA and CDR2 SQIVND (reference sequence). CDR3 length equals 17 residues. The CDR3 here is CASSAPPDRAGANVLTF. The CDR3, as DNA: TGTGCCAGTAGTGCGCCCCCTGACAGGGCCGGGGCCAACGTCCTGACTTTC.

The rearrangement uses TRBV28 and TRBJ2-2, with 8 bases fitting TRBD2. V dropped 2 bases and J dropped 3; count of bases not matched to a gene: 17. The CDR3 loop spans 20 amino acids. Germline CDR1 and CDR2: MDHEN and SYDVKM. CDR3 sequence (DNA): TGTGCCAGCAGTTTAGTTTCAAAGCGGGAGATTGGGGAAGACACCGGGGAGCTGTTTTTT. As protein: CASSLVSKREIGEDTGELFF.

The chain couples TRBV15 to TRBJ1-2; tentatively, D is TRBD1 (6 bases). Germline loops: CDR1 LNHNV, CDR2 YYDKDF (reference sequence). The CDR3 totals 13 residues. The V end was cut by 0 bases, the J end by 4 bases, with 6 bases between. The CDR3 DNA sequence: TGTGCCACCAGCAGAGAGGGGGCCTATGGCTACACCTTC. Translation gives CATSREGAYGYTF.

The chain couples TRBV15 to TRBJ2-5; 10 nucleotides match TRBD2. This CDR3 has 15 amino acids. Trimming at V came to 3 bases and at J to 4 bases, leaving 5 bases not matched to a gene. Germline V CDR1 and CDR2: LNHNV, YYDKDF (reference sequence). DNA of the CDR3: TGTGCCACCAGCAGTCCACTAGCGGGGCGAGAGACCCAGTACTTC. The encoded protein is CATSSPLAGRETQYF.